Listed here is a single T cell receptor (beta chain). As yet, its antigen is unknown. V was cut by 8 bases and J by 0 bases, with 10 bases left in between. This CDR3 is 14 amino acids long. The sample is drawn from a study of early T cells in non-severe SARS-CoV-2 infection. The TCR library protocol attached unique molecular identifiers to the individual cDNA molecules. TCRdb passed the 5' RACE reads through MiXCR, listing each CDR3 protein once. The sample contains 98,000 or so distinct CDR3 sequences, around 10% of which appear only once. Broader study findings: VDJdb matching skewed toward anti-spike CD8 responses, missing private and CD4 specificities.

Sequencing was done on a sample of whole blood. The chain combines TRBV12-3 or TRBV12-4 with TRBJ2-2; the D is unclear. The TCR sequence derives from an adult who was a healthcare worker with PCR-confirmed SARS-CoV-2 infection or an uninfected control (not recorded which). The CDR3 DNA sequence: TGTGCCAGCGCCTCGGGCGCGAACACCGGGGAGCTGTTTTTT. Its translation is CASASGANTGELFF.